This TCR beta chain stems from a study of regulatory T cells in long-lasting Graves disease. This CDR3 is 13 amino acids long. Germline V CDR1 and CDR2: DFQATT, SNEGSKA (reference sequence). The ends lost 4 bases at V and 6 bases at J; junction bases unmatched: 8. In regard to this clonotype: Its antigen is as yet unknown.

Study observations and caveats: Possibly, accuracy suffered from the small sample size. Persistent Graves' patients showed reduced TCR diversity versus newly diagnosed patients.

To make TCR beta libraries, researchers used iRepertoire HTBI primers and Arm-PCR of CDR3 regions. MiXCR was run by TCRdb on the multiplex PCR reads, yielding one entry per CDR3 protein. The sample holds 450,000 or so distinct CDR3 sequences, 20% to 25% seen once. Time point meaning: persistent/refractory GD, antithyroid drugs over 5 years with positive TRAb. Following extraction of RNA from PBMCs, that RNA was used to make the TCR library. The TCR originated in a female donor with Graves disease. The chain joins TRBV20-1 to TRBJ1-1; 7 nucleotides align to TRBD1. The sample consisted of peripheral blood mononuclear cells (PBMCs), taken when the disease was refractory, from a patient treated with antithyroid drugs. The CDR3 bases are TGCAGTGCTACCACGTTCGGACAGGCTGAAGCTTTCTTT. It translates to CSATTFGQAEAFF.